One sample yielded the 25 T cell receptor beta chains listed below, sequenced in a study of CD8 T cells in Susac syndrome. A quantity of about 0.5 to 1 ug RNA underwent reverse transcription using random hexamers. MiXCR, run by TCRdb on the immunoSEQ multiplex PCR reads, gives a single entry per CDR3 protein. The sample gives approximately 190,000 distinct CDR3 sequences, approximately 94% of which show up once; 0.095% to 0.12% is in the top ten. The sequencing sample was made of CD4+ T cells from PBMCs. These TCRs come from a human donor in good health.

The count of this clonotype is one. The genes are TRBV10-3 and TRBJ1-6, with 9 bases fitting TRBD1. From germline, CDR1 is ENHRY and CDR2 SYGVKD. Trimming at V came to 2 bases and at J to 9 bases, leaving 8 bases not matched to a gene. The CDR3 totals 16 residues. In DNA, the CDR3 is TGTGCCATCAGTGAGCGGGGACAGGGAGGGAGTTCACCCCTCCACTTT. It codes for CAISERGQGGSSPLHF.

The chain joins TRBV7-2 to TRBJ2-1, with D maybe TRBD2 (5 bases). V was trimmed by 6 bases and J by 4 bases, leaving 19 bases between them. Germline CDR1 is SGHTA and CDR2 is FQGNSA. The length of the CDR3 is 16 residues. Written as DNA, the CDR3 is TGTGCCAGCAGACCCGGACTCCCGAAAACTTACAATGAGCAGTTCTTC. Protein sequence: CASRPGLPKTYNEQFF.

The J gene is TRBJ1-4, the V gene TRBV9; D is ambiguous. V was shortened by 4 bases and J by 4 bases, with 14 bases between the two germline ends. The CDR3 is 15 residues long. Germline V gene sequence: CDR1 SGDLS, CDR2 YYNGEE. The CDR3 bases are TGTGCCAGCAGCCTAAGGAGTGGAGGTAATGAAAAACTGTTTTTT. It encodes CASSLRSGGNEKLFF.

The chain links TRBV30 to TRBJ1-1; D remains unclear. The CDR3 is 12 residues long. Germline V gene data show CDR1 as GTSNPN and CDR2 as SVGIG (reference sequence). Trimming left V 4 bases short and J 10 bases short, with 16 bases between. CDR3 protein: CAWTEQGRIAFF. The CDR3 nucleotides read TGTGCCTGGACTGAACAAGGCAGAATAGCTTTCTTT.

This clonotype came up a few times. V is TRBV9 and J is TRBJ2-7, with a possible D match to TRBD2 (5 bases). Trimming shortened V by 0 bases and J by 4 bases, and 8 bases separated the two germline ends. CDR3 size: 13 residues. The germline V gene encodes CDR1 SGDLS and CDR2 YYNGEE. The CDR3 DNA is TGTGCCAGCAGCGTAGACCCGGGGTACGAGCAGTACTTC. Translation gives CASSVDPGYEQYF.

The table lists this clonotype with a count of one. The genes are TRBV3-1 and TRBJ2-3; 7 bases are a match to TRBD2. Germline loops: CDR1 LGHDT, CDR2 YNNKEL (reference sequence). V lost 7 bases and J lost 5; bases outside the gene matches: 21. The CDR3 runs 18 residues. The CDR3: CASIPSPEAPAGEDTQYF. The DNA of the CDR3 is TGTGCCAGCATCCCCTCACCTGAGGCTCCCGCGGGGGAAGATACGCAGTATTTT.

V is TRBV7-2 and J is TRBJ1-5; D is unresolved. V was cut by 3 bases and J by 5 bases, with 8 bases left in between. Germline V CDR1 and CDR2: SGHTA, FQGNSA. The CDR3 spans 13 residues. CDR3 nucleotides: TGTGCCAGCAGCTTCAGCTTAGATCAGCCCCAGCATTTT. Its translation: CASSFSLDQPQHF.

The chain combines TRBV6-2 or TRBV6-3 with TRBJ2-2; TRBD1 matches at 7 bases. Germline V gene sequence: CDR1 MNHEY, CDR2 SVGEGT. There are 13 residues in the CDR3. V dropped 8 bases and J dropped 8; count of bases not matched to a gene: 8. This CDR3 is CASGDSRPGELFF. The CDR3 DNA reads TGTGCCAGCGGGGACAGCCGCCCAGGGGAGCTGTTTTTT.

The gene calls are TRBV20-1 and TRBJ1-4; weak D call: TRBD1 (5 bases). CDR3 length: 13 amino acids. Germline V gene sequence: CDR1 DFQATT, CDR2 SNEGSKA (reference sequence). Trimming pared 8 bases from V and 5 bases from J, leaving 15 bases between. The CDR3 loop is CSTPGTANEKLFF. The CDR3 bases are TGCAGTACCCCCGGGACGGCGAATGAAAAACTGTTTTTT.

CDR3 sequence: CASSPGVRARAFF. In DNA, the CDR3 is TGTGCCAGCTCACCTGGGGTCAGGGCTAGAGCTTTCTTT. The V gene is TRBV6-6, the J gene TRBJ1-1; D perhaps matches TRBD1 (5 bases). Germline V gives CDR1 MNHNY, CDR2 SVGAGI (reference sequence). The length of the CDR3 is 13 residues. Trimming took off 8 bases at V and 10 bases at J, with 20 bases between the two ends.

The CDR3 bases are TGTGCCAGCAGTGAATACCCGGGGGCGAATTCACCCCTCCACTTT. Translation gives CASSEYPGANSPLHF. This chain connects TRBV25-1 to TRBJ1-6; D may be TRBD1 (6 bases). Germline V CDR1 and CDR2: MGHDK, SYGVNS. This CDR3 region has 15 residues. The V gene lost 0 bases and the J gene lost 7 bases, with 10 bases spanning the gap.

The genes are TRBV19 and TRBJ2-5; TRBD1 might be the D (5 bases). The germline gives CDR1 LNHDA, CDR2 SQIVND (reference sequence). CDR3 length: 14 amino acids. The ends were cut back, 6 bases at V and 5 bases at J, with 16 bases in the middle. The CDR3 DNA is TGTGCCAGTAGCCCTGGGCAGGGTGCGGAGACCCAGTACTTC. It specifies CASSPGQGAETQYF.

The chain employs TRBV6-1 and TRBJ2-5; 8 bases line up with TRBD2. The germline gives CDR1 MNHNS, CDR2 SASEGT. The V and J ends lost 5 bases and 4 bases, in that order; junction bases with no gene match: 9. The CDR3 consists of 15 residues. In nucleotides, the CDR3 is TGTGCCAGCAGTCTTCAGGGACTAGGTGGAGAGACCCAGTACTTC. It specifies CASSLQGLGGETQYF.

A single count supports this clonotype. This rearrangement joins TRBV5-6 to TRBJ2-5, with a tentative D call TRBD2 (6 bases). Germline values: CDR1 SGHDT, CDR2 YYEEEE. Trimming left V 2 bases short and J 3 bases short, with 14 bases between. CDR3 length: 15 amino acids. CDR3 sequence reads: CASSLPGLPEETQYF. The CDR3 coding sequence is TGTGCCAGCAGCTTACCGGGACTCCCAGAAGAGACCCAGTACTTC.

A note on this clonotype: A junction end diverges from the germline sequence, so it may reflect a read error. This chain links TRBV20-1 with TRBJ1-2; 7 bases are a match to TRBD1. Per the germline V gene, CDR1 is DFQATT and CDR2 is SNEGSKA (reference sequence). CDR3 length: 11 residues. The chain's CDR3 is CSAAAGQLQGF. The CDR3 coding sequence is TGCAGTGCTGCCGCGGGACAGTTACAGGGCTTC.

The gene calls are TRBV7-6 and TRBJ2-3, with D unclear. V dropped 5 bases and J dropped 2 bases, with 11 bases sitting between them. CDR3 size: 14 residues. Germline V gene data show CDR1 as SGHVS and CDR2 as FNYEAQ. The CDR3 sequence: CASSRPPPTDTQYF. In DNA form, the CDR3 reads TGTGCCAGCAGCCGCCCACCCCCCACAGATACGCAGTATTTT.

The chain employs TRBV18 and TRBJ2-5; the match to TRBD1 covers 9 bases. CDR3 length: 15 amino acids. V was pared by 3 bases and J by 10 bases, with 12 bases of the junction left unmatched. Germline CDR1 KGHSH, CDR2 LQKENI. The CDR3 region has the DNA TGTGCCAGCTCACCCGGTAGCGGACAGGGGATGGGCCAGTACTTC. Residues: CASSPGSGQGMGQYF. The variable domain in full, completed from reference TRBV18 and TRBJ2-5, reads NAGVMQNPRHLVRRRGQEARLRCSPMKGHSHVYWYRQLPEEGLKFMVYLQKENIIDESGMPKERFSAEFPKEGPSILRIQQVVRGDSAAYFCASSPGSGQGMGQYFGPGTRLLVL.

This rearrangement joins TRBV27 to TRBJ2-2, with 7 nucleotides matching TRBD1. The CDR3 extends over 16 amino acids. In germline, CDR1 is MNHEY, CDR2 SMNVEV (reference sequence). V lost 2 bases and J lost 6; bases outside the gene matches: 9. The CDR3 sequence: CASSLPGGIGAGELFF. DNA of the CDR3: TGTGCCAGCAGTTTACCAGGGGGAATCGGCGCCGGGGAGCTGTTTTTT.

In nucleotides, the CDR3 is TGTGCCAGCAGCCCATCCCTGACAGCCAATGAGCAGTTCTTC. Translated, it gives CASSPSLTANEQFF. This chain connects TRBV3-1 to TRBJ2-1, with D possibly TRBD1 on 5 matching bases. From germline, CDR1 is LGHDT and CDR2 YNNKEL (reference sequence). The CDR3 has 14 residues. The V and J ends lost 4 bases and 6 bases respectively, with 13 bases between them.

This clonotype was detected once. The rearrangement uses TRBV7-2 and TRBJ2-5; D might be TRBD2 (6 bases). V was shortened by 3 bases and J by 5 bases, with 22 bases between the two germline ends. This CDR3 contains 17 residues. Germline CDR1 and CDR2: SGHTA and FQGNSA. CDR3 sequence: CASSFRPRGGSAETQYF. CDR3 bases: TGTGCCAGCAGCTTCCGACCTCGTGGGGGGTCTGCGGAGACCCAGTACTTC.

The V call is TRBV6-1, the J call TRBJ2-5, with 12 nucleotides matching TRBD2. Germline V lookup: CDR1 MNHNS, CDR2 SASEGT. V was pared by 5 bases and J by 5 bases, with 9 bases of the junction left unmatched. The length of the CDR3 is 16 residues. The CDR3 DNA reads as TGTGCCAGCAGTACAAAACGGACTAGCGGGGTGGAGACCCAGTACTTC. It translates to CASSTKRTSGVETQYF.

The chain couples TRBV5-4 to TRBJ2-3; 8 bases agree with TRBD2. Trimming removed 3 bases from V and 5 bases from J; junction bases left unmatched: 8. The CDR3 runs 15 residues. Germline V gene lookup returns CDR1 SGHNT and CDR2 YYREEE (reference sequence). The DNA of the CDR3 is TGTGCCAGCAGCTGGGGGACTAGTAGGGGAGATACGCAGTATTTT. It specifies CASSWGTSRGDTQYF.

This rearrangement joins TRBV10-3 to TRBJ2-7; 12 positions agree with TRBD1. The CDR3 length is 14 residues. CDR1 ENHRY and CDR2 SYGVKD come from the germline V gene. V lost 6 bases and J lost 7; bases outside the gene matches: 7. As DNA, the CDR3 is TGTGCCATCAGGGGGACAGGGGGCTTGGGAGAGCAGTACGTC. Translating it yields CAIRGTGGLGEQYV.

V is TRBV5-1 and J is TRBJ2-1; the D gene is possibly TRBD2 (6 bases). The CDR3 has 15 residues. Trimming pared 6 bases from V and 4 bases from J, leaving 17 bases between. Looked up from germline, CDR1 is SGHRS and CDR2 is YFSETQ. CDR3 coding DNA: TGCGCCAGCACAGTAGCATCGGGGGTTTACAATGAGCAGTTCTTC. Its translation: CASTVASGVYNEQFF.

The chain is built from TRBV12-3 or TRBV12-4 and TRBJ2-5; tentatively, D is TRBD1 (5 bases). This CDR3 has 15 residues. V was cut by 8 bases and J by 1 base, with 17 bases left in between. The chain's CDR3 is CASRPQGSFQETQYF. CDR3 nucleotide sequence: TGTGCCAGCCGTCCCCAGGGATCCTTCCAAGAGACCCAGTACTTC.